A selection of T cell receptor beta chains follows, all from one sample in a study of CD8+CD57+ T cells in acquired aplastic anemia. TCRdb redid the calling of the reads with MiXCR, one entry per CDR3 protein. The sample gives around 160,000 distinct CDR3 sequences, 40% to 55% of which show up once; about 2.8% is in the top ten. Sequencing was performed on sorted CD4+, CD8+, or CD8+CD57+ T cells (not recorded which) from PBMCs. The receptors stem from a human donor with aplastic anemia. The CDR3 runs from the conserved cysteine through the conserved F or W. A D gene is named only where the DNA matches it firmly. Size is omitted from some rows. Given values are once, few, many or a class for expanded clones.

v_call	clone_size	d_call	cdr3_length	j_call	cdr3_aa	cdr3_nt
TRBV2	many	-	14	TRBJ2-7	CASSQGPTPYEQYF	TGTGCCAGTAGTCAGGGACCGACACCCTACGAGCAGTACTTC
TRBV12-3/TRBV12-4	many	TRBD1	15	TRBJ1-2	CASSPGTGVNYGYTF	TGTGCCAGCAGCCCCGGGACAGGGGTAAACTATGGCTACACCTTC
TRBV18	-	-	13	TRBJ1-4	CASSTTVTEKLFF	TGTGCCAGCTCAACGACAGTAACAGAAAAACTGTTTTTT
TRBV7-6	-	-	14	TRBJ2-7	CASSFSNGWDEQYF	TGTGCCAGTAGCTTTTCGAACGGGTGGGACGAGCAGTACTTC
TRBV4-1	once	-	17	TRBJ1-6	CASSQEWSGAPNSPLHF	TGCGCCAGCAGCCAAGAGTGGTCTGGTGCGCCCAATTCACCCCTCCACTTT
TRBV12-3/TRBV12-4	many	-	12	TRBJ1-2	CASSWAGNGYTF	TGTGCCAGCAGCTGGGCAGGGAATGGCTACACCTTC
TRBV7-7	-	-	15	TRBJ2-5	CASSLKRQGEETQYF	TGTGCCAGCAGCTTAAAGAGGCAGGGCGAAGAGACCCAGTACTTC
TRBV15	-	TRBD1	15	TRBJ1-1	CATSRGRQGVAEAFF	TGTGCCACCAGCAGAGGAAGACAGGGGGTGGCTGAAGCTTTCTTT
TRBV5-6	-	TRBD1	16	TRBJ1-1	CASSRPGTGAKVEAFF	TGTGCCAGCAGCCGTCCCGGGACAGGGGCGAAGGTTGAAGCTTTCTTT
TRBV3-1	many	TRBD1	14	TRBJ1-5	CASSSTGGGQPQHF	TGTGCCAGCAGCTCAACAGGGGGTGGTCAGCCCCAGCATTTT